This is a list of T cell receptor beta chains from one sample in a study of shared clonotypes between healthy human individuals. Clones were sequenced by immunoSEQ multiplex PCR, and TCRdb holds only the in-frame ones, with some missing. The sample contains 1,500,000 or so clones, over 95% of which appear only once. Sequencing was performed on naive CD4+ T cells sorted from blood. Receptors were obtained from a man younger than 40 in good health. The CDR3 runs from the conserved cysteine through the conserved F or W. A D gene is named only where the DNA matches it firmly. A clone size is listed for some rows: how often the clone was seen (once, few, many), or a class if it is expanded.

d_call: .; v_call: TRBV6-5; j_call: TRBJ1-2; clone_size: once; cdr3_nt: TGTGCCAGCAGTTACTCGGGGGGGCCCCTTGGCTACACCTTC; cdr3_aa: CASSYSGGPLGYTF
d_call: .; v_call: TRBV7-2; j_call: TRBJ2-7; clone_size: .; cdr3_nt: TGTGCCAGCAGTTCCATCACAGGGAGTCGGGACGAGCAGTACTTC; cdr3_aa: CASSSITGSRDEQYF
d_call: TRBD2; v_call: TRBV9; j_call: TRBJ2-6; clone_size: .; cdr3_nt: TGTGCCAGCAGCACCCGGACTAGCGGGAGTTCTGGGGCCAACGTCCTGACTTTC; cdr3_aa: CASSTRTSGSSGANVLTF
d_call: TRBD2; v_call: TRBV5-1; j_call: TRBJ2-1; clone_size: .; cdr3_nt: TGCGCCAGCAGCTTGGATTGGGGAAGGGCTAGCGGGAGCTCCTACAATGAGCAGTTCTTC; cdr3_aa: CASSLDWGRASGSSYNEQFF
d_call: .; v_call: TRBV6-1; j_call: TRBJ1-2; clone_size: .; cdr3_nt: TGTGCCAGCACGGGCAGTCTTCACGGCTACACCTTC; cdr3_aa: CASTGSLHGYTF
d_call: TRBD2; v_call: TRBV7-9; j_call: TRBJ2-3; clone_size: .; cdr3_nt: TGTGCCAGCAGCCAGGGACTAGCGGGAGTAGATACGCAGTATTTT; cdr3_aa: CASSQGLAGVDTQYF
d_call: TRBD1; v_call: TRBV10-3; j_call: TRBJ2-5; clone_size: .; cdr3_nt: TGTGCCATCAGTGAGTCGGGGGACAGTGGAGAGACCCAGTACTTC; cdr3_aa: CAISESGDSGETQYF
d_call: TRBD2; v_call: TRBV6-5; j_call: TRBJ2-1; clone_size: .; cdr3_nt: TGTGCCAGCAGTTTGACTAGCGGGAGTAATGAGCAGTTCTTC; cdr3_aa: CASSLTSGSNEQFF
d_call: .; v_call: TRBV19; j_call: TRBJ1-5; clone_size: .; cdr3_nt: TGTGCCAGTAGTATAGTTCTGGGGGCGAGGAGCAATCAGCCCCAGCATTTT; cdr3_aa: CASSIVLGARSNQPQHF
d_call: .; v_call: TRBV29-1; j_call: TRBJ2-4; clone_size: .; cdr3_nt: TGCAGCGTTGAATTAAGTATACAGGGCATTCAGTACTTC; cdr3_aa: CSVELSIQGIQYF
d_call: TRBD2; v_call: TRBV6-1; j_call: TRBJ2-7; clone_size: .; cdr3_nt: TGTGCCAGCAGTGAAGCAGACGGGAGGTCCTACGAGCAGTACTTC; cdr3_aa: CASSEADGRSYEQYF
d_call: TRBD2; v_call: TRBV29-1; j_call: TRBJ2-3; clone_size: .; cdr3_nt: TGCAGCGTTGCGCTAGCGGGGACAGATACGCAGTATTTT; cdr3_aa: CSVALAGTDTQYF
d_call: .; v_call: TRBV18; j_call: TRBJ2-7; clone_size: .; cdr3_nt: TGTGCCAGCTCACCACCTGGATACGAGCAGTACTTC; cdr3_aa: CASSPPGYEQYF
d_call: TRBD1; v_call: TRBV5-6; j_call: TRBJ2-3; clone_size: .; cdr3_nt: TGTGCCAGCAGCTTGGACTATGGACAGGGTAATAGTTTT; cdr3_aa: CASSLDYGQGNSF
d_call: .; v_call: TRBV19; j_call: TRBJ1-5; clone_size: .; cdr3_nt: TGTGCCAGTAGTATAGGAGGGTCAGGGTTAAGCAATCAGCCCCAGCATTTT; cdr3_aa: CASSIGGSGLSNQPQHF
d_call: .; v_call: TRBV7-2; j_call: TRBJ1-3; clone_size: once; cdr3_nt: TGTGCCAGCAGCGTGGGACATCTTGCTGGAAACACCATATATTTT; cdr3_aa: CASSVGHLAGNTIYF
d_call: .; v_call: TRBV12-2; j_call: TRBJ2-1; clone_size: .; cdr3_nt: TGTGCAAGTCGCTTAGACCTAGCGGGAAGACAAGAGCAGTTCTTC; cdr3_aa: CASRLDLAGRQEQFF
d_call: .; v_call: TRBV7-2; j_call: TRBJ1-5; clone_size: .; cdr3_nt: TGTGCCAGCAGCTTCCGAGGGCGGCAGCCCCAGCATTTT; cdr3_aa: CASSFRGRQPQHF
d_call: TRBD1; v_call: TRBV5-1; j_call: TRBJ1-1; clone_size: once; cdr3_nt: TGCGCCAGCAGCCAAACCCCTGGACAGGAGAACACTGAAGCTTTCTTT; cdr3_aa: CASSQTPGQENTEAFF
d_call: .; v_call: TRBV29-1; j_call: TRBJ2-7; clone_size: .; cdr3_nt: TGCAGCGTTGAAGCAGGGACCACCTACGAGCAGTACTTC; cdr3_aa: CSVEAGTTYEQYF
d_call: .; v_call: TRBV5-1; j_call: TRBJ1-1; clone_size: .; cdr3_nt: TGCGCCAGCAGCGCCGGACGGGAGGACACTGAAGCTTTCTTT; cdr3_aa: CASSAGREDTEAFF
d_call: TRBD2; v_call: TRBV30; j_call: TRBJ2-2; clone_size: .; cdr3_nt: TGTGCCTGGATTCTCACTAGCGGTGCTTGGGCCGGGGAGCTGTTTTTT; cdr3_aa: CAWILTSGAWAGELFF
d_call: .; v_call: TRBV29-1; j_call: TRBJ2-7; clone_size: .; cdr3_nt: TGCAGCGTCCTAGGACACAAAGGAGACGAGCAGTACTTC; cdr3_aa: CSVLGHKGDEQYF
d_call: .; v_call: TRBV9; j_call: TRBJ1-3; clone_size: .; cdr3_nt: TGTGCCAGCAGGGAAGGGGTCTCTAACGGAAACACCATATATTTT; cdr3_aa: CASREGVSNGNTIYF
d_call: .; v_call: TRBV5-4; j_call: TRBJ2-1; clone_size: .; cdr3_nt: TGTGCCAGCAGCTTGGCCGGGGAGAACAATGAGCAGTTCTTC; cdr3_aa: CASSLAGENNEQFF
d_call: .; v_call: TRBV7-8; j_call: TRBJ2-1; clone_size: .; cdr3_nt: TGTGCCAGCACCCTCGACCTGGGTCCGCATAACCCCCCGAATGAGCAGTTCTTC; cdr3_aa: CASTLDLGPHNPPNEQFF
d_call: TRBD1; v_call: TRBV14; j_call: TRBJ2-1; clone_size: .; cdr3_nt: TGTGCCAGCAGCCACCGGGACAGGAACTCTGATGAGCAGTTCTTC; cdr3_aa: CASSHRDRNSDEQFF
d_call: .; v_call: TRBV5-4; j_call: TRBJ1-1; clone_size: .; cdr3_nt: TGTGCCAGCGCCCGCGGGGGGGGCTGGGTTGACACTGAAGCTTTCTTT; cdr3_aa: CASARGGGWVDTEAFF
d_call: TRBD2; v_call: TRBV27; j_call: TRBJ2-5; clone_size: .; cdr3_nt: TGTGCCAGCAGTTACGTAGCGGGAGTTTGGGAGACCCAGTACTTC; cdr3_aa: CASSYVAGVWETQYF